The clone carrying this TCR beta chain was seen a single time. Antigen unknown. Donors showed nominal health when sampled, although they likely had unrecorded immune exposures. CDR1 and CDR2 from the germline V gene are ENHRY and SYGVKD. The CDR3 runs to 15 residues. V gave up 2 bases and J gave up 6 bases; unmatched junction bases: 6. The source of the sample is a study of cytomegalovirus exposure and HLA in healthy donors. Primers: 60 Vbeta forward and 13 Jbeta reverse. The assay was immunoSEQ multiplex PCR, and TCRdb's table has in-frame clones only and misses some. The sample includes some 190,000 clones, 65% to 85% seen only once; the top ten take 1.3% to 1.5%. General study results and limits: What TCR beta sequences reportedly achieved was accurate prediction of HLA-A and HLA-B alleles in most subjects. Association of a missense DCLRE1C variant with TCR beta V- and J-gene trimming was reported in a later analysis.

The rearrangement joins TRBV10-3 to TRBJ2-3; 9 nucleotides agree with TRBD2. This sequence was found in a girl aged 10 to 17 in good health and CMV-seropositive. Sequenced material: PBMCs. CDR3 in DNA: TGTGCCATCAGTGAGCCCGCGGGAGGGTATGATACGCAGTATTTT. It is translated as CAISEPAGGYDTQYF.